Below, one TCR beta chain is given with its context. Its antigen is still unknown. This sample is drawn from a study of early stage breast cancer tumors. Across the study: Of 15 to 20 invasive breast tumors, about a dozen were hormone receptor-positive, HER2-negative. Each sample averaged approximately 9.8-fold read coverage.

Each sample had two DNA replicates, 0.5 to 0.65 ug blood or roughly 1.5 ug tissue. Using immunoSEQ multiplex PCR, the repertoire was profiled, and TCRdb retains in-frame clones only, with some absent. This sample has more than 55,000 clones; less than 90% occur once, and the top ten carry 4.7%. The CDR3 is 14 residues long. Germline CDR1 and CDR2: MNHNS and SASEGT. V gave up 4 bases and J gave up 6 bases, with 15 bases separating them. Study-wide points: Compared with adjacent normal breast tissue, tumors showed 2.5 to 3-fold greater T cell density and higher clonality.

The genes are TRBV6-1 and TRBJ1-1, with D uncertain. The sample comprised blood. This TCR was recovered from a person aged 35-49 years with breast cancer. In DNA form, the CDR3 reads TGTGCCAGCAGTGGGGTAGTTGGTCGGGCTGAAGCTTTCTTT. Translation gives CASSGVVGRAEAFF.